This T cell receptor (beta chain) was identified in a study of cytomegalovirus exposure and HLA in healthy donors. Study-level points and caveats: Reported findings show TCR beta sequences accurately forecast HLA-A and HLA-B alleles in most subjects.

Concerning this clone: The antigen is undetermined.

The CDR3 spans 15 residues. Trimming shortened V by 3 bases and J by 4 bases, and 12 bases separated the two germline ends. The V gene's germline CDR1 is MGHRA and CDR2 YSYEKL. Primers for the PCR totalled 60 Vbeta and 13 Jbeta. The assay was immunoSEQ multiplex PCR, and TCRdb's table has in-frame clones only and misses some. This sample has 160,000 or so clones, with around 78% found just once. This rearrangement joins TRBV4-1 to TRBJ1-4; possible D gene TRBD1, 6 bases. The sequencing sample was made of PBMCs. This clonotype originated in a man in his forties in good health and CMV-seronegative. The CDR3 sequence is CASSQGTGINEKLFF. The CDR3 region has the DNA TGCGCCAGCAGCCAGGGTACAGGGATTAATGAAAAACTGTTTTTT.